These T cell receptor beta chains were read from a single sample in a study of blood T cell repertoires in COVID-19. Some clones are missing from TCRdb's copy, which holds only in-frame ones; the method was immunoSEQ multiplex PCR. Among about 81,000 clones listed, about 79% were seen once. Sequencing input: peripheral blood. The receptors were sampled from a woman in her forties or fifties with acute or convalescent COVID-19. Both conserved end residues are part of each CDR3. The order of the fields is J gene, V gene, D gene, clone size, CDR3 DNA, CDR3 protein. A D gene is named only where the DNA matches it firmly. For some rows the clone size is stated as once, few or many, or as a class when expanded; others skip it.

>TRBJ1-2|TRBV5-6|TRBD1|NA
TGTGCCAGCAGCCCGGACCCAGGGGGCAATCGTTACTATGGCTACACCTTC
CASSPDPGGNRYYGYTF
>TRBJ2-1|TRBV2|TRBD2|NA
TGTGCCAGCAGGGGACTATACTACAATGAGCAGTTCTTC
CASRGLYYNEQFF
>TRBJ2-7|TRBV7-9|NA|NA
TGTGCCAGCAGCTTAGCGTCCGGAGGGATCTACGAGCAGTACTTC
CASSLASGGIYEQYF
>TRBJ2-4|TRBV30|NA|NA
TGTGCCTGGAGTCCCGCGGGGGCCAAAAACATTCAGTACTTC
CAWSPAGAKNIQYF
>TRBJ2-7|TRBV19|NA|NA
TGTGCCAGCTCGGGGGGCCCCTACGAGCAGTACTTC
CASSGGPYEQYF
>TRBJ2-1|TRBV30|NA|NA
TGTGCCTGGACCCGGGGGGGACAGGGAGATTACAATGAGCAGTTCTTC
CAWTRGGQGDYNEQFF
>TRBJ1-1|TRBV29-1|TRBD1|NA
TGCAGCGTTGGAAACAGGGGTTCGGGGAACACTGAAGCTTTCTTT
CSVGNRGSGNTEAFF
>TRBJ1-2|TRBV19|TRBD1|NA
TGTGCCAGTAAGGGGACAGGGGGGACTGTGCGGTATGGCTACACCTTC
CASKGTGGTVRYGYTF
>TRBJ1-6|TRBV12-3/TRBV12-4|NA|few
TGTGCCAGCTTGGGGGGTTTTGGTTCACCCCTCCACTTT
CASLGGFGSPLHF
>TRBJ2-5|TRBV18|TRBD1|NA
TGTGCCAGCTCACCTAGACAGGGGCGGGAGACCCAGTACTTC
CASSPRQGRETQYF
>TRBJ1-6|TRBV5-8|TRBD1|NA
TGTGCCAGCAGCTTTCCGGAGACAGGGGGGGGATCACCCCTCCACTTT
CASSFPETGGGSPLHF
>TRBJ1-1|TRBV18|NA|few
TGTGCCAGCTCTCACGGGCAGGGCTGGGACACTGAAGCTTTCTTT
CASSHGQGWDTEAFF
>TRBJ2-7|TRBV5-6|TRBD1|NA
TGTGCCAGCAGCTTGGAGGGACAGGGGACCTACGAGCAGTACTTC
CASSLEGQGTYEQYF
>TRBJ2-3|TRBV19|NA|NA
TGTGCCAGTAGTATATTCCTAGACGCTAGCACAGATACGCAGTATTTT
CASSIFLDASTDTQYF
>TRBJ1-5|TRBV4-2|NA|NA
TGTGCCAGCAGCCAAGCAACGGGCAATCAGCCCCAGCATTTT
CASSQATGNQPQHF
>TRBJ1-2|TRBV12-3/TRBV12-4|NA|NA
TGTGCCAGCAGTTCCAGGGTGGCTGGCTACACCTTC
CASSSRVAGYTF
>TRBJ1-6|TRBV5-6|TRBD1|NA
TGTGCCAGCAATCTACAGGGGCGATATAATTCACCCCTCCACTTT
CASNLQGRYNSPLHF
>TRBJ1-5|TRBV21-1|NA|NA
TGTGCCAGCACCTCCAAAGGGGAATTGACAGGGGGCCTACAGGGCAATCAGCCCCAGCATTTT
CASTSKGELTGGLQGNQPQHF
>TRBJ1-1|TRBV14|NA|NA
TGTGCCAGCAGCCCTCAGGGAAACACTGAAGCTTTCTTT
CASSPQGNTEAFF
>TRBJ1-1|TRBV15|NA|few
TGTGCCACCAGCAGAGGTCTGGGGGCAATGAACACTGAAGCTTTCTTT
CATSRGLGAMNTEAFF
>TRBJ2-7|TRBV5-6|TRBD1|NA
TGTGCCAGCAGCTCAGTGGGACAGAATTCCTACGAGCAGTACTTC
CASSSVGQNSYEQYF
>TRBJ2-7|TRBV10-3|NA|NA
TGTGCCATCAGTCACTACATGCGCGGTTACGAGCAGTACTTC
CAISHYMRGYEQYF
>TRBJ1-1|TRBV4-2|NA|once
TGTGCCAGCAGCCAAGGGGGCACGAACACTGAAGCTTTCTTT
CASSQGGTNTEAFF
>TRBJ1-1|TRBV7-2|NA|NA
TGTGCCAGCAGTGGAGAGGCCAACACTGAAGCTTTCTTT
CASSGEANTEAFF
>TRBJ1-2|TRBV28|TRBD1|NA
TGTGCCAGCAGCTCCGGGACAGGGGTTTATGGCTACACCTTC
CASSSGTGVYGYTF
>TRBJ2-2|TRBV14|NA|NA
TGTGCCAGCAGCCCTCGGAGCGGCACCGGGGAGCTGTTTTTT
CASSPRSGTGELFF
>TRBJ1-1|TRBV11-2|TRBD1|few
TGTGCCAGCAGCTTAGGGACAGGGGGATTGGGAATGAACACTGAAGCTTTCTTT
CASSLGTGGLGMNTEAFF
>TRBJ2-7|TRBV6-4|TRBD1|NA
TGTGCCAGCAGTGACGCCAGAGGACAGGGGGGCGAGCAGTACTTC
CASSDARGQGGEQYF
>TRBJ1-5|TRBV18|NA|NA
TGTGCCAGCTCACCGGGGGGGAGCTCGAATCAGCCCCAGCATTTT
CASSPGGSSNQPQHF
>TRBJ1-2|TRBV10-3|TRBD1|NA
TGTGCCATCAGTGCCAGGACAGGGGCCGGGTATGGCTACACCTTC
CAISARTGAGYGYTF
>TRBJ1-1|TRBV9|NA|NA
TGTGCCAGCAGCCAGGACAGCACTGAAGCTTTCTTT
CASSQDSTEAFF
>TRBJ1-1|TRBV9|NA|once
TGTGCCAGCAGCGTAGAGGGAGGCCTGAATGAGGGAGCTTTCTTT
CASSVEGGLNEGAFF
>TRBJ1-2|TRBV7-9|NA|NA
TGTGCCAGCAGCTTATCCAGCCGGGACTATGGCTACACCTTC
CASSLSSRDYGYTF
>TRBJ1-6|TRBV7-9|NA|NA
TGTGCCAGCAGCTCCGGAACCGGGTCACCCCTCCACTTT
CASSSGTGSPLHF
>TRBJ2-7|TRBV7-8|TRBD1|NA
TGTGCCAGCAGCACCAGGACAGGGGACGAGCAGTACTTC
CASSTRTGDEQYF
>TRBJ1-5|TRBV15|NA|NA
TGTGCCACCAGCAGAGATGGAGGAAGCAATCAGCCCCAGCATTTT
CATSRDGGSNQPQHF
>TRBJ1-2|TRBV19|NA|NA
TGTGCCAGTAGTATAGGGGAGAGCTATGGCTACACCTTC
CASSIGESYGYTF
>TRBJ2-1|TRBV2|NA|NA
TGTGCCAGCAAACTCAGGGGGGCCTACAATGAGCAGTTCTTC
CASKLRGAYNEQFF
>TRBJ1-2|TRBV6-1|NA|NA
TGTGCCAGCAGTGAAATTCGGGGGGATGGCTACACCTTC
CASSEIRGDGYTF
>TRBJ2-3|TRBV11-2|NA|NA
TGTGCCAGCAGCTTAGAAGCCGGCACAGATACGCAGTATTTT
CASSLEAGTDTQYF
>TRBJ2-4|TRBV27|NA|NA
TGTGCCAGCAGTCCGCCGGGAGTGGCCAAAAACATTCAGTACTTC
CASSPPGVAKNIQYF
>TRBJ1-1|TRBV28|NA|NA
TGTGCCAGCAACAGGGTTATGAACACTGAAGCTTTCTTT
CASNRVMNTEAFF
>TRBJ1-2|TRBV7-2|TRBD1|NA
TGTGCCAGCAGCTCTCCAGGGGGCGCAAACTATGGCTACACCTTC
CASSSPGGANYGYTF
>TRBJ2-3|TRBV19|NA|once
TGTGCCAGTAGACGCGGGGGCCTGCAGTATTTT
CASRRGGLQYF
>TRBJ1-6|TRBV28|TRBD1|NA
TGTGCCAGCAGTTTGGGACAGGTCTATAATTCACCCCTCCACTTT
CASSLGQVYNSPLHF
>TRBJ1-1|TRBV6-6|NA|NA
TGTGCCAGCAGTCCCTGGGCAGGGTCCATGAACACTGAAGCTTTCTTT
CASSPWAGSMNTEAFF
>TRBJ2-7|TRBV6-5|TRBD1|NA
TGTGCCAGCAGGAACAGGGGGTCCACCTACGAGCAGTACTTC
CASRNRGSTYEQYF
>TRBJ1-1|TRBV1|NA|many
TGCACCAGCAGCCAAGTGAGGGAGGGAGACAGGAACACTGAAGCTTTCTTT
CTSSQVREGDRNTEAFF
>TRBJ1-4|TRBV7-2|TRBD1|NA
TGTGCCAGCAGCTTAGGCAGGGGGTTTAATGAAAAACTGTTTTTT
CASSLGRGFNEKLFF
>TRBJ1-4|TRBV6-5|NA|NA
TGTGCCAGCAGTTACCGGACGACTAGTGAAAAACTGTTTTTT
CASSYRTTSEKLFF
>TRBJ2-7|TRBV28|NA|NA
TGTGCCAGCATTCTGACAGGCAGCTCCTACGAGCAGTACTTC
CASILTGSSYEQYF
>TRBJ1-5|TRBV20-1|TRBD1|NA
TGCAGTGCTAGTCCAGGCGCAGGGGGTAGGGATCAGCCCCAGCATTTT
CSASPGAGGRDQPQHF
>TRBJ1-2|TRBV19|NA|NA
TGTGCCGGCGGACGGCCCGGGGGGCGAGGCTACACCTTC
CAGGRPGGRGYTF
>TRBJ2-6|TRBV5-1|NA|NA
TGCGCCAGCCGTACTTCTGGGGCCAACGTCCTGACTTTC
CASRTSGANVLTF
>TRBJ2-7|TRBV7-2|NA|NA
TGTGCCAGCAGCGCCCGAGGGGGGGACTACGAGCAGTACTTC
CASSARGGDYEQYF
>TRBJ1-2|TRBV10-3|TRBD1|NA
TGTGCCATTCTCGTCGACAGGGAAGAACACTATGGCTACACCTTC
CAILVDREEHYGYTF
>TRBJ1-6|TRBV27|TRBD1|once
TGTGCCAGCAGTTCACCGGGACAGGCGTCACCCCTCCACTTT
CASSSPGQASPLHF
>TRBJ1-5|TRBV19|TRBD1|NA
TGTGCCAGTAGTCTCTCCGGGACAGGGAGGCAGCCCCAGCATTTT
CASSLSGTGRQPQHF
>TRBJ1-2|TRBV13|NA|NA
TGTGCCAGCAGCTTATCGGGCAGGGGTGAGAATGGCTACACCTTC
CASSLSGRGENGYTF